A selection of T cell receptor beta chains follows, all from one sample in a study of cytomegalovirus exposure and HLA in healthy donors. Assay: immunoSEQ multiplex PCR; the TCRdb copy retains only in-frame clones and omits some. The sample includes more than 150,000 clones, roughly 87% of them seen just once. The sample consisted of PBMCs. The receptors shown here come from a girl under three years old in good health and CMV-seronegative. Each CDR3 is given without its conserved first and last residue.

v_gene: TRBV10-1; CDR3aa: ASEGAEGCGYTDTQY
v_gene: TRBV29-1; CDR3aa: SVVAGGPLDTQY
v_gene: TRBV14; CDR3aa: ASSQGTGGAETQY
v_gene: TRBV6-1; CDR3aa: ASSPGFQPQH
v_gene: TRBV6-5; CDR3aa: ASSTRSDSNTEAF
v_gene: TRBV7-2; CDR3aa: ASSYRGQGAYEQY
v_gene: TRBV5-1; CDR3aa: ASSLVKDTQY
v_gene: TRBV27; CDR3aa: ASRTVSEQF
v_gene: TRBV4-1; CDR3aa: ASSQDVPQGGTEAF
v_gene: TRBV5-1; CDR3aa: ASSLTGSLSGNTIY
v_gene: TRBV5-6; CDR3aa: ASSLALRTGGYGYT
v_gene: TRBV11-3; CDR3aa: ASSSRIHRGKTPQH
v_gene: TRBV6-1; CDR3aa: ASSERRAGTSLNQPQH
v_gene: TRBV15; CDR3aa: ATTGQWIDTQY
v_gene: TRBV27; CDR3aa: ASSFGGTLGEQY
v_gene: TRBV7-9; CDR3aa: ASSLSSGSIHEQY
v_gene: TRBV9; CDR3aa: ASSAPRAEQF
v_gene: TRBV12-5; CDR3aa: ASGTGYNEQF
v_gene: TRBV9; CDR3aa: ASTSGSGTTDTQY
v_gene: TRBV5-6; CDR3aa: ASSLDRREYGYT
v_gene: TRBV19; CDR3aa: ASSIDPGGYGYT
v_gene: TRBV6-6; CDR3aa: ASSYGTPDGGYEQF
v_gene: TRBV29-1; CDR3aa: SVVEGAQYGYT
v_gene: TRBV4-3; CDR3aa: ASSQDESAGSSTDTQY
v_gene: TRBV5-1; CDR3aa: ASRAPNSPLH
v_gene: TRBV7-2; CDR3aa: ASSRGGSNYEQY
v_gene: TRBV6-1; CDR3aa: ASRLTDYEQY
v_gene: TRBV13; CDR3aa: ASSTLVGGGYEQY
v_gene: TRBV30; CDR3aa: AYEPQGYNSPLH
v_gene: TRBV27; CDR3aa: ASSSFGDTEAF
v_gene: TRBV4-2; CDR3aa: ASSQGGGSSGNTIY
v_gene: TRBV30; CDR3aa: AWSQTVMNTEAF
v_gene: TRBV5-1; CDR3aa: ASSFPKSGDLQETQY
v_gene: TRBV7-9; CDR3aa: ASSLVAGSYEQY
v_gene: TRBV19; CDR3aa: ASSPGQGVSPLH
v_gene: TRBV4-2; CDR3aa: ASSQFVGMLAGVNNEQF
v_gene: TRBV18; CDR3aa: ASSDYSGTRTDTQY
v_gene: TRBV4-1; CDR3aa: ASSQGARQAAGGRRYEQF
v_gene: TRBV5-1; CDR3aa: ASRGAGTGGFMSYEQY
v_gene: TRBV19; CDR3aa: ASSAGLVRQTQY
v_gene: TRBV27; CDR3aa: ASSSRMSTSGGPNEQF
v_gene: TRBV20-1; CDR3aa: SARGHKAQY
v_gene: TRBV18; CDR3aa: ASSPGLTSTNEKLF